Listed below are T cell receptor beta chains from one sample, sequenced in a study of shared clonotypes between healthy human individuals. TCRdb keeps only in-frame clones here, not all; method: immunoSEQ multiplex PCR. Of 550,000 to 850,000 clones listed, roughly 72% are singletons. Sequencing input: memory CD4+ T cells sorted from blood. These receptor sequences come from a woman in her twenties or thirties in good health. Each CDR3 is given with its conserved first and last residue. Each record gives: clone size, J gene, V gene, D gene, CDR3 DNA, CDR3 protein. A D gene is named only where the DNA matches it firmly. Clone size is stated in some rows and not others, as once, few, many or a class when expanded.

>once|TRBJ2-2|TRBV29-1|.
TGCAGTCTAAAGGGGGACACCGGGGAGCTGTTTTTT
CSLKGDTGELFF
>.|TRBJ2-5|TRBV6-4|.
TGTGCCAGCAGTGACGAGGGAGCGGTCGTGACCCAGTACTTC
CASSDEGAVVTQYF
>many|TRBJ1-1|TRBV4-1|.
TGCGCCAGCCGGACCACACCAAACACTGAAGCTTTCTTT
CASRTTPNTEAFF
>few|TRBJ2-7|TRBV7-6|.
TGTGCCAGCAGCTTAGGAGCTAGCTCAGGCCATATCGAGCAGTACTTC
CASSLGASSGHIEQYF
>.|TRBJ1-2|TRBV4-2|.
TGTGCCAGCAGCTTTCAGCTTCGGAACTATGGCTACACCTTC
CASSFQLRNYGYTF
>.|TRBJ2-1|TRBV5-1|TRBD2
TGCGCCAGCTCTAGCGGGAGAATTCCGTACAATGAGCAGTTCTTC
CASSSGRIPYNEQFF
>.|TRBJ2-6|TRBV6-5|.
TGTGCCAGCAGTTACGGTACGGGGGCCAACGTCCTGACTTTC
CASSYGTGANVLTF
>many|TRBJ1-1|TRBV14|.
TGTGCCAGCAGCCGAGCCTTCCAGGGAGGCCGTAACACTGAAGCTTTCTTT
CASSRAFQGGRNTEAFF
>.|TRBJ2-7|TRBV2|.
TGTGCCAGCAGGGCATGGCAGACCTACGAGCAGTACTTC
CASRAWQTYEQYF
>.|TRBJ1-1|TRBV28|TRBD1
TGTGCCAGCAGTTCGACAGGGGGCAGGGCTGCTTTCTTT
CASSSTGGRAAFF
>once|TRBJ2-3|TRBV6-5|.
TGTGCCAGCAAAAGAGTGTCCCAGGCAGATACGCAGTATTTT
CASKRVSQADTQYF
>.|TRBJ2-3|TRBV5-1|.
TGCGCCAGCAGCTTGGCCGTCGGGAGAGGAGATACGCAGTATTTT
CASSLAVGRGDTQYF
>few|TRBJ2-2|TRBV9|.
TGTGCCAGCAGCCCTTCTGTCCCCTCACCTGGCACCGGGGAGCTGTTTTTT
CASSPSVPSPGTGELFF
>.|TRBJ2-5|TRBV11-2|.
TGTGCCAGCAGCTTGCGGGGAGGCAGCAGGGCCCCAGAGACCCAGTACTTC
CASSLRGGSRAPETQYF
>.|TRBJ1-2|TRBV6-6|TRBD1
TGTGCCAGCAGTTACGACAGGGAGGATGGCTACACCTTC
CASSYDREDGYTF
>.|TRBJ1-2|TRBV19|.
TGTGCCAGTACGCCCACCCTTATGGGTAGCTATGGCTACACCTTC
CASTPTLMGSYGYTF
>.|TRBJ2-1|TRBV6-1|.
TGTGCCAGCAAAAATACCGGGATTGAGCAGTTCTTC
CASKNTGIEQFF
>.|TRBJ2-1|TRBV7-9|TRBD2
TGTGCCAGCAGCACCTGGACTAGCGGGATAAGAGAGCAGTTCTTC
CASSTWTSGIREQFF
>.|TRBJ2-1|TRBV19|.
TGTGCCAGTAGTATTCTAGAGGACAATGAGCAGTTCTTC
CASSILEDNEQFF
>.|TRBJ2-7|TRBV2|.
TGTGCCAGCAGTGAGCTCGGGGAGGGGGCTACATTATACGAGCAGTACTTC
CASSELGEGATLYEQYF
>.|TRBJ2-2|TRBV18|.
TGTGCCAGCTCACGCAACGGGGGAAGCGGGACCGGGGAGCTGTTTTTT
CASSRNGGSGTGELFF
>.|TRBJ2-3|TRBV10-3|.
TGTGCCACAAGGGCCGAGGGCGGGGCCACAGATACGCAGTATTTT
CATRAEGGATDTQYF
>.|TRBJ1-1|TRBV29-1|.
TGCAGCGCTTCCCCTGAAGCTTTCTTT
CSASPEAFF
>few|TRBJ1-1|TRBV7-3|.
TGTGCCAGCAGCGAAATGGCAGGGGTGAACACTGAAGCTTTCTTT
CASSEMAGVNTEAFF
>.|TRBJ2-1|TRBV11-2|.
TGTGCCAGCAGCTTAGACGGGTATGAGCAGTTCTTC
CASSLDGYEQFF
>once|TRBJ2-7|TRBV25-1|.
TGTGCCAGCAGTGGGCGATTGGGCAACGAGCAGTACTTC
CASSGRLGNEQYF
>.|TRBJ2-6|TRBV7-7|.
TGTGCCAGCAGCTTAGGGGTTGGGGCCAACGTCCTGACTTTC
CASSLGVGANVLTF
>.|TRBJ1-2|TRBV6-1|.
TGTGCCAGCAGGGCCCCGGGGACCGCAGCTTGGGGCTACACCTTC
CASRAPGTAAWGYTF
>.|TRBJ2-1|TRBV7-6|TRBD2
TGTGCCAGCAGATCACTAGCGGGAGGGTTTAATGAGCAGTTCTTC
CASRSLAGGFNEQFF
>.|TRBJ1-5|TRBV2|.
TGTGCCAGCAGCACCCGGACAGGCAATCAGCCCCAGCATTTT
CASSTRTGNQPQHF
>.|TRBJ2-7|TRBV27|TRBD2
TGTGCCAGCAGTCGAGCGAGAGCGGGAGGGAGGTACGAGCAGTACTTC
CASSRARAGGRYEQYF
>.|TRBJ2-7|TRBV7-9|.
TGTGCCAGCAGCTTAGCGCTTCGAGGGGACGGACATTACGAGCAGTACTTC
CASSLALRGDGHYEQYF
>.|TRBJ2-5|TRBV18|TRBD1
TGTGCCAGCTCACCACCGCAAATGACAGGGGGAGAGACCCAGTACTTC
CASSPPQMTGGETQYF
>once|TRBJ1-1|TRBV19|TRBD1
TGTGCCAGTAGTATAGAAGGCAGGGGGCGGGATGAAGCTTTCTTT
CASSIEGRGRDEAFF
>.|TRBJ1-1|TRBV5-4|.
TGTGCCAGCAGCTTTCAGGGTAACACTGAAGCTTTCTTT
CASSFQGNTEAFF
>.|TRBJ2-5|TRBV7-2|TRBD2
TGTGCCAGCAGCCTAAGGGCGGGAGAAGAGACCCAGTACTTC
CASSLRAGEETQYF
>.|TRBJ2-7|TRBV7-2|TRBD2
TGTGCCAGCAGCCACAAGCGGGAATTCGAGCAGTACTTC
CASSHKREFEQYF
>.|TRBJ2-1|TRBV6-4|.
TGTGCCAGCAGTGAAGGCGGAAACTCCGGGGGCAATGAGCAGTTCTTC
CASSEGGNSGGNEQFF
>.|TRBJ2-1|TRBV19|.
TGTGCCAGTAGTACCAAGACGAGCTTCAATGAGCAGTTCTTC
CASSTKTSFNEQFF
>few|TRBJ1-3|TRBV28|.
TGTGCCTCTCAAATTGCCTTCTCTGGAAACACCATATATTTT
CASQIAFSGNTIYF
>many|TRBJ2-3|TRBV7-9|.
TGTGCCAGCAGCTCTGGATTGGGGGCGCAGTATTTT
CASSSGLGAQYF
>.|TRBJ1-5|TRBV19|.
TGTGCCAGTAGTATAGCCGACAGAAACAATCAGCCCCAGCATTTT
CASSIADRNNQPQHF
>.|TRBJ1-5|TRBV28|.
TGTGCCAGCAGGGGTCCCAATCAGCCCCAGCATTTT
CASRGPNQPQHF
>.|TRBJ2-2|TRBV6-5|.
TGTGCCAGCAGACGGACCGGGACTTTCACCGGGGAGCTGTTTTTT
CASRRTGTFTGELFF
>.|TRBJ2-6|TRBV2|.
TGTGCCAGCAGTAAGCGTGTGGCTGGGGGCGGAATGCGTGGGGCCAACGTCCTGACTTTC
CASSKRVAGGGMRGANVLTF
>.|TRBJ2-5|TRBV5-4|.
TGTGCCAGCAGCTTGGTCGCGAGCGAGACCCAGTACTTC
CASSLVASETQYF
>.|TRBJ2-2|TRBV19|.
TGTGCCAGTAGTATCCTCCGGTCAGGCCCCTCCACGAACACCGGGGAGCTGTTTTTT
CASSILRSGPSTNTGELFF
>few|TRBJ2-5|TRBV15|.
TGTGCCACCAGCAGGGAGCGGGCGAAGACCCAGTACTTC
CATSRERAKTQYF
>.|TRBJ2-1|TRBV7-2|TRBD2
TGTGCCAGCAGCCAGGGGACTAGCCGCAATGAGCAGTTCTTC
CASSQGTSRNEQFF
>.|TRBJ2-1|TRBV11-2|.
TGTGCCAGCAGTCGCCAGGGCCCCCCCAACAATGAGCAGTTCTTC
CASSRQGPPNNEQFF